This note documents a single TCR beta chain sequence. This sample was included in a study of blood T cells in healthy people across ages. The germline gives CDR1 KGHSH, CDR2 LQKENI. CDR3 length equals 14 residues. The germline V and J ends were trimmed by 4 bases and 2 bases, with 10 bases remaining between them. Primed by a sample-barcoded 5' primer and a J-beta primer mix, a second PCR proceeded for about 6 to 12 cycles. Via MiXCR, TCRdb re-called the 5' RACE reads, giving one row per CDR3 protein. The data show about 830,000 distinct CDR3 sequences, with under 80% seen just once and around a quarter held by the top ten.

The chain employs TRBV18 and TRBJ2-3, with D perhaps TRBD1 (6 bases). The TCR was taken from a man aged 25-45 years in good health. Material: blood. Written as DNA, the CDR3 is TGTGCCAGCTCACACCCAGGGGACACAGATACGCAGTATTTT. It specifies CASSHPGDTDTQYF.